Listed below are T cell receptor beta chains from one sample, sequenced in a study of T cells after yellow fever vaccination. One entry per CDR3 protein results from TCRdb running MiXCR on the 5' RACE reads. The repertoire includes over 200,000 distinct CDR3 sequences, approximately 6.7% of them detected once, and around 1% sits in the top ten. The source was CD4+ T cells sorted from PBMCs, collected on the day of the yellow fever booster vaccination. Source of these receptors: a man in his thirties or forties who received the YFV17D yellow fever vaccine. Both conserved end residues are part of each CDR3. The order of the fields is J gene, D gene, V gene, clone size, CDR3 DNA, CDR3 protein. The D gene is left open where the match is weak. Size values are once, few and many counts, or a class for expanded clones, and some rows have none.

j_call: TRBJ2-2; d_call: .; v_call: TRBV30; clone_size: .; cdr3_nt: TGTGCCTGGAGTAATGTCGGGGAGCTGTTTTTT; cdr3_aa: CAWSNVGELFF
j_call: TRBJ2-1; d_call: TRBD2; v_call: TRBV7-2; clone_size: many; cdr3_nt: TGTGCCAGCAGCTTACAGAGCGGGAACTCCTACAATGAGCAGTTCTTC; cdr3_aa: CASSLQSGNSYNEQFF
j_call: TRBJ2-5; d_call: .; v_call: TRBV14; clone_size: many; cdr3_nt: TGTGCCAGCAGCCAAGGGCAACGGAGGCAAGAGACCCAGTACTTC; cdr3_aa: CASSQGQRRQETQYF
j_call: TRBJ2-7; d_call: .; v_call: TRBV18; clone_size: .; cdr3_nt: TGTGCCAGCTCACCAGGGAGCGCGATCTACGAGCAGTACTTC; cdr3_aa: CASSPGSAIYEQYF
j_call: TRBJ2-1; d_call: .; v_call: TRBV6-2/TRBV6-3; clone_size: .; cdr3_nt: TGTGCCAGCAGTTACTCTGTCGTAGGCTACAATGAGCAGTTCTTC; cdr3_aa: CASSYSVVGYNEQFF
j_call: TRBJ1-2; d_call: TRBD1; v_call: TRBV7-3; clone_size: .; cdr3_nt: TGTGCCAGCAGCCCCACCGGGACAGGGAACTATGGCTACACCTTC; cdr3_aa: CASSPTGTGNYGYTF
j_call: TRBJ2-7; d_call: TRBD1; v_call: TRBV20-1; clone_size: few; cdr3_nt: TGCAGTGCTAACGGACAGGTATCCTACGAGCAGTACTTC; cdr3_aa: CSANGQVSYEQYF
j_call: TRBJ2-3; d_call: .; v_call: TRBV7-2; clone_size: .; cdr3_nt: TGTGCCAGCAGCTTAGCCGGCAGTAGCACAGATACGCAGTATTTT; cdr3_aa: CASSLAGSSTDTQYF
j_call: TRBJ2-5; d_call: TRBD2; v_call: TRBV7-8; clone_size: .; cdr3_nt: TGTGCCAGCAGCTCCGGTAGCGGGAGGGCCACAGAGACCCAGTACTTC; cdr3_aa: CASSSGSGRATETQYF
j_call: TRBJ2-2; d_call: TRBD2; v_call: TRBV6-5; clone_size: many; cdr3_nt: TGTGCCAGCAGTTACTCTTGCACTAGCGGGAGTTGCACCGGGGAGCTGTTTTTT; cdr3_aa: CASSYSCTSGSCTGELFF
j_call: TRBJ2-1; d_call: .; v_call: TRBV6-5; clone_size: few; cdr3_nt: TGTGCCAGCACTTCCAGGGTTGGTGAGCAGTTCTTC; cdr3_aa: CASTSRVGEQFF
j_call: TRBJ1-2; d_call: .; v_call: TRBV19; clone_size: many; cdr3_nt: TGTGCCACTTCCGACAGGATTAACTATGGCTACACCTTC; cdr3_aa: CATSDRINYGYTF
j_call: TRBJ2-1; d_call: TRBD1; v_call: TRBV2; clone_size: many; cdr3_nt: TGTGCCAGCAGTGAGCCCCGAACAACAGGGGGCCGAACTAGCTACGTTAATGAGCAGTTCTTC; cdr3_aa: CASSEPRTTGGRTSYVNEQFF
j_call: TRBJ1-6; d_call: .; v_call: TRBV18; clone_size: .; cdr3_nt: TGTGCCAGCGCCGACTATGAAGGGGAGCCACCCCTCCACTTT; cdr3_aa: CASADYEGEPPLHF
j_call: TRBJ2-2; d_call: .; v_call: TRBV9; clone_size: .; cdr3_nt: TGTGCCAGCAGCGAAGCGGCAAATCTCGGGGAGCTGTTTTTT; cdr3_aa: CASSEAANLGELFF
j_call: TRBJ2-7; d_call: TRBD2; v_call: TRBV20-1; clone_size: many; cdr3_nt: TGCAGTGCCGAACGGGAGGTGTCCTACGAGCAGTACTTC; cdr3_aa: CSAEREVSYEQYF
j_call: TRBJ2-7; d_call: .; v_call: TRBV29-1; clone_size: .; cdr3_nt: TGCAGCGTTGAACAAAGGACTAAAGGCACCTACGAGCAGTACTTC; cdr3_aa: CSVEQRTKGTYEQYF
j_call: TRBJ2-2; d_call: .; v_call: TRBV3-1; clone_size: .; cdr3_nt: TGTGCCAGCAGCCAAGGTTTACAGGGAAGGGCGAACACCGGGGAGCTGTTTTTT; cdr3_aa: CASSQGLQGRANTGELFF
j_call: TRBJ1-2; d_call: .; v_call: TRBV6-2/TRBV6-3; clone_size: few; cdr3_nt: TGTGCCAGCAGCTCAACCCGGGGGGACGGCTACACCTTC; cdr3_aa: CASSSTRGDGYTF
j_call: TRBJ2-1; d_call: .; v_call: TRBV5-1; clone_size: .; cdr3_nt: TGCGCCAGCAGAACTGGCGACAGTCTCAATGAGCAGTTCTTC; cdr3_aa: CASRTGDSLNEQFF
j_call: TRBJ1-1; d_call: .; v_call: TRBV2; clone_size: many; cdr3_nt: TGTGCCAGCTCCCCCTTGGGGGTTAACACTGAAGCTTTCTTT; cdr3_aa: CASSPLGVNTEAFF
j_call: TRBJ2-3; d_call: TRBD2; v_call: TRBV6-5; clone_size: .; cdr3_nt: TGTGCCAGCAGCCCGGGGGGGGGTACGCAGTATTTT; cdr3_aa: CASSPGGGTQYF
j_call: TRBJ2-1; d_call: .; v_call: TRBV5-4; clone_size: few; cdr3_nt: TGTGCCAGCAGCTTGGTGGGTAGTGCGGCCAATGAGCAGTTCTTC; cdr3_aa: CASSLVGSAANEQFF
j_call: TRBJ1-2; d_call: .; v_call: TRBV10-2; clone_size: few; cdr3_nt: TGCGCCAGCACCGAGGTAGCTAACTATGGCTACACCTTC; cdr3_aa: CASTEVANYGYTF
j_call: TRBJ2-2; d_call: TRBD1; v_call: TRBV5-8; clone_size: few; cdr3_nt: TGTGCCAGCAACCCCGACAGGGTGAACACCGGGGAGCTGTTTTTT; cdr3_aa: CASNPDRVNTGELFF
j_call: TRBJ2-1; d_call: TRBD2; v_call: TRBV7-2; clone_size: .; cdr3_nt: TGTGCCAGCAGACGACTAGCGGGAGGGACTGAGCAGTTCTTC; cdr3_aa: CASRRLAGGTEQFF
j_call: TRBJ2-7; d_call: .; v_call: TRBV7-9; clone_size: .; cdr3_nt: TGTGCCAGCAGCGGGGGGGGGGCAAAGATCTACGAGCAGTACTTC; cdr3_aa: CASSGGGAKIYEQYF
j_call: TRBJ2-2; d_call: TRBD1; v_call: TRBV5-1; clone_size: many; cdr3_nt: TGCGCCAGCGTTGGGGACAGGGGAAACACCGGGGAGCTGTTTTTT; cdr3_aa: CASVGDRGNTGELFF
j_call: TRBJ2-5; d_call: TRBD1; v_call: TRBV5-1; clone_size: many; cdr3_nt: TGCGCCAGCGCAGCCCGGGACAGCCGAGAGACCCAGTACTTC; cdr3_aa: CASAARDSRETQYF
j_call: TRBJ1-2; d_call: TRBD1; v_call: TRBV29-1; clone_size: many; cdr3_nt: TGCAGCGTTGGACAGGGGGCTAATGTTGGCTACACCTTC; cdr3_aa: CSVGQGANVGYTF
j_call: TRBJ2-7; d_call: .; v_call: TRBV5-1; clone_size: .; cdr3_nt: TGCGCCAGCTCCTCCGGCACCTGGGGACACGAGCAGTACTTC; cdr3_aa: CASSSGTWGHEQYF